One sample yielded the 21 T cell receptor beta chains listed below, sequenced in a study of T cell repertoires in cytomegalovirus infection. These receptors have no known antigen. Each CDR3 protein is one row after TCRdb ran MiXCR on the reads. This repertoire shows a few hundred thousand distinct CDR3 sequences, roughly 34% found once; its top ten account for approximately 13%. The specimen was cultured PBMCs, collected from culture after CMV antigen stimulation. The receptors here all came from a human donor in good health (CMV status not recorded). Some clones in this sample may be carry-over from other donors' samples.

V is TRBV6-6 and J is TRBJ2-7; no clear D gene. Germline CDR1 is MNHNY and CDR2 is SVGAGI (reference sequence). Deletions cut 0 bases from V and 2 bases from J, with 8 bases between. The length of the CDR3 is 14 residues. The CDR3 DNA sequence: TGTGCCAGCAGTTACTCGGCTGGGACCTACGAGCAGTACGTC. Translated, it gives CASSYSAGTYEQYV.

The chain joins TRBV25-1 to TRBJ1-6; 8 bases are shared with TRBD1. The CDR3 has 18 amino acids. CDR1 MGHDK and CDR2 SYGVNS come from the germline V gene. The J segment lost 0 bases and the V segment lost 5 bases, leaving 9 bases of the junction unmatched. CDR3 in DNA: TGTGCCAGCAGTCTAGGGGGACAGGAAAGCTCCTATAATTCACCCCTCCACTTT. This gives the protein CASSLGGQESSYNSPLHF.

This clonotype has more than one count but fewer than ten. The chain is built from TRBV7-2 and TRBJ2-2; D call uncertain. This CDR3 has 17 amino acids. Per the germline V gene, CDR1 is SGHTA and CDR2 is FQGNSA. Trimming stripped 1 base from V and 6 bases from J, with 18 bases between. As DNA, the CDR3 is TGTGCCAGCAGCTTAGTTCCGCAGATGGCCGCCGCCGGGGAGCTGTTTTTT. Its translation is CASSLVPQMAAAGELFF.

CDR3 DNA sequence: TGTGCCAGCAGTTACTTACAGACGGGAGACACAGATACGCAGTATTTT. Amino acids: CASSYLQTGDTDTQYF. V gene TRBV6-2 or TRBV6-3 combines with J gene TRBJ2-3; D is perhaps TRBD2 (6 bases). Germline CDR1 and CDR2: MNHEY and SVGEGT. The CDR3 has 16 amino acids. V lost 1 base and J lost 2, with 13 bases in between.

The chain is built from TRBV7-2 and TRBJ2-5; TRBD2 is a possible D gene (5 bases). The CDR3 length is 13 residues. Per the germline V gene, CDR1 is SGHTA and CDR2 is FQGNSA. Between the trimmed V and J ends, which lost 5 bases and 7 bases, there was a span of 14 bases. The CDR3 here is CASSPVKSGTQYF. CDR3 coding DNA: TGTGCCAGCAGCCCGGTAAAGAGCGGGACCCAGTACTTC. The full variable domain, in which reference TRBV7-2 and TRBJ2-5 provide the parts outside the CDR3, is GAGVSQSPSNKVTEKGKDVELRCDPISGHTALYWYRQSLGQGLEFLIYFQGNSAPDKSGLPSDRFSAERTGGSVSTLTIQRTQQEDSAVYLCASSPVKSGTQYFGPGTRLLVL.

This clonotype has a count of ten or more. The chain recombines TRBV2 with TRBJ2-1; a possible D gene is TRBD2 (6 bases). V lost 6 bases to trimming and J lost 6 bases, with 12 bases between them. The CDR3 is made up of 13 amino acids. The germline CDR1 and CDR2 sequences are SNHLY and FYNNEI. The DNA of the CDR3 is TGTGCCAGCAGCCTGACTAGGACCAATGAGCAGTTCTTC. It translates to CASSLTRTNEQFF.

At least ten counts were recorded for this clonotype. The chain links TRBV7-2 to TRBJ2-5; 15 nucleotides align to TRBD2. Looked up from germline, CDR1 is SGHTA and CDR2 is FQGNSA. CDR3 length: 15 residues. The trim removed 6 bases at V and 4 bases at J, leaving 3 bases unmatched. The CDR3 reads CASRSGLAGGETQYF. The CDR3 DNA follows: TGTGCCAGCAGATCGGGACTAGCGGGAGGAGAGACCCAGTACTTC.

V and J are TRBV6-2 or TRBV6-3 and TRBJ2-1, with a tentative D call TRBD1 (6 bases). The CDR3 runs 14 residues. With 6 bases removed from V and 9 bases from J, the gap between germline ends came to 18 bases. Germline V gene sequence: CDR1 MNHEY, CDR2 SVGEGT. The CDR3 nucleotides are TGTGCCAGCAGCCGCACTAGGGGGTCTGGTGAGCAGTTCTTC. Translating it yields CASSRTRGSGEQFF.

The genes are TRBV7-6 and TRBJ2-5; tentatively, D is TRBD2 (6 bases). Per the germline V gene, CDR1 is SGHVS and CDR2 is FNYEAQ. This CDR3 is built from 15 residues. Trimming stripped 5 bases from V and 4 bases from J, with 17 bases between. The CDR3 sequence: CASSARRPGGETQYF. The CDR3 DNA reads as TGTGCCAGCAGCGCCCGGAGGCCCGGGGGAGAGACCCAGTACTTC.

This clonotype was recorded a few times. The chain is built from TRBV11-2 and TRBJ2-3; maybe TRBD1 (5 bases). The CDR3 is 19 residues long. Germline loops: CDR1 SGHAT, CDR2 FQNNGV. The V end lost 6 bases, the J end lost 0 bases, and 25 bases lay between the germline ends. CDR3 protein: CASRPGVQGRTFSTDTQYF. CDR3 DNA sequence: TGTGCCAGCAGACCAGGCGTGCAGGGTAGGACCTTTAGCACAGATACGCAGTATTTT.

This clonotype was observed at least ten times. The V and J genes are TRBV12-3 or TRBV12-4 and TRBJ1-2; D remains unclear. The CDR3 has 14 amino acids. Trimming stripped 2 bases from V and 5 bases from J, with 12 bases between. The CDR3 bases are TGTGCCAGCAGTTTACGCGGGCAGATATATGGCTACACCTTC. Translating it yields CASSLRGQIYGYTF.

This chain connects TRBV27 to TRBJ2-1, with a weak D call TRBD1 (6 bases). This CDR3 is 14 amino acids long. V was clipped by 3 bases and J by 10 bases, with 16 bases between them. Germline CDR1 MNHEY, CDR2 SMNVEV (reference sequence). The CDR3 region is CASSFGQGIGEQFF. The CDR3 DNA follows: TGTGCCAGCAGTTTCGGGCAGGGGATAGGGGAGCAGTTCTTC.

V is TRBV7-2 and J is TRBJ1-1; D is ambiguous. V was trimmed by 1 base and J by 4 bases, leaving 7 bases between them. There are 13 residues in the CDR3. CDR1 SGHTA and CDR2 FQGNSA come from the germline V gene. The CDR3 spells CASSLVSLTEAFF. The CDR3 DNA sequence: TGTGCCAGCAGCTTAGTCTCCCTCACTGAAGCTTTCTTT.

As to this clonotype: Compared with germline, one end of the junction differs, possibly owing to a read error. This chain links TRBV7-7 with TRBJ1-6; no reliable D call. Germline loops: CDR1 SSHAT, CDR2 FNYEAQ (reference sequence). This CDR3 region has 13 residues. In DNA, the CDR3 is TGTGCTAGCAGCCGCACCCAATTTTCACCCCTCCACTTT. Its protein is CASSRTQFSPLHF.

The chain is built from TRBV5-1 and TRBJ2-7; TRBD1 might be the D (5 bases). V gave up 2 bases and J gave up 0 bases, with 9 bases separating them. CDR3 length equals 14 residues. Germline V gives CDR1 SGHRS, CDR2 YFSETQ. The DNA for the CDR3 is TGCGCCAGCAGCTTAGAACAGGCCTCCTACGAGCAGTACTTC. This translates into CASSLEQASYEQYF.

The CDR3 coding sequence is TGTGCCAGCAGCTTTTCACTCGACCGGGGAGAGACCCAGTACTTC. Encoded protein: CASSFSLDRGETQYF. This chain connects TRBV7-2 to TRBJ2-5, with D perhaps matching TRBD2 (5 bases). Looked up from germline, CDR1 is SGHTA and CDR2 is FQGNSA. With 3 bases removed from V and 4 bases from J, the gap between germline ends came to 15 bases. This CDR3 is 15 amino acids long.

This clonotype turned up a few times. The chain carries TRBV12-3 or TRBV12-4 and TRBJ2-5; D is possibly TRBD1 (9 bases). The CDR3 extends over 18 amino acids. V lost 6 bases, J lost 1 base, and 24 bases lay in between. CDR3 nucleotides: TGTGCCAGCAGCGACGGGGGGGAGACAGGGGGATTCCAAGAGACCCAGTACTTC. Translating gives CASSDGGETGGFQETQYF.

This clonotype was seen a handful of times. The rearrangement uses TRBV6-2 or TRBV6-3 and TRBJ2-7; 9 bases align to TRBD1. The CDR3 has 16 amino acids. Germline V gene sequence: CDR1 MNHEY, CDR2 SVGEGT. With 6 bases clipped from V and 5 bases from J, the junction kept 14 bases outside the gene matches. The CDR3 bases are TGTGCCAGCAGAGTATATCGGGGGACAGGGTCCCACGAGCAGTACTTC. Residues: CASRVYRGTGSHEQYF.

This chain links TRBV7-2 with TRBJ2-3; possibly TRBD1 for D (6 bases). V was clipped by 2 bases and J by 0 bases, with 9 bases between them. Germline V lookup: CDR1 SGHTA, CDR2 FQGNSA. This CDR3 has 15 residues. In DNA, the CDR3 is TGTGCCAGCAGCTTACAGGGGTCTAGCACAGATACGCAGTATTTT. Its translation is CASSLQGSSTDTQYF.

The rearrangement joins TRBV7-9 to TRBJ2-1; D not certain. This CDR3 is 13 amino acids long. With 5 bases removed from V and 8 bases from J, the gap between germline ends came to 13 bases. Germline values: CDR1 SEHNR, CDR2 FQNEAQ (reference sequence). The CDR3 sequence: CASSRTIGHEQFF. CDR3 bases: TGTGCCAGCAGCCGAACGATTGGTCATGAGCAGTTCTTC.

In this sample, this clonotype turned up a few times. The chain combines TRBV5-6 with TRBJ2-1, with a tentative D call TRBD2 (5 bases). Germline V CDR1 and CDR2: SGHDT, YYEEEE. The length of the CDR3 is 15 residues. Trimming removed 2 bases at V and 8 bases at J, with 17 bases between. For the CDR3, the DNA is TGTGCCAGCAGCTTCGGTCGGGAACTGGGCTATGAGCAGTTCTTC. This codes for CASSFGRELGYEQFF.